This T cell receptor (beta chain) came from a study of T-cell memory formation after mild COVID-19. Study context: Largely donor-specific TCR clusters were found. Study results and limitations: Balance between CD4 and CD8 was seen in clones contracting day 15 to 85, and a CD4+ lean was seen in later expanders.

Germline-derived CDR1 and CDR2 are DFQATT and SNEGSKA (reference sequence). The CDR3 is 12 amino acids. The V end lost 7 bases, the J end lost 2 bases, and 8 bases lay between the germline ends. There are a few counts of this clonotype. Its antigen is as yet unknown. It was 5'RACE with constant-segment primers that produced the TCR alpha and TCR beta cDNA libraries, which carried sample barcodes and UMIs. TCRdb reprocessed the 5' RACE reads with MiXCR, giving one entry per CDR3 protein. This sample carries around 150,000 distinct CDR3 sequences, around a tenth of them seen once, and the ten largest clones take more than 3.5%.

Material for sequencing was PBMCs or a T cell subset sorted from them (not recorded which). V usage is TRBV20-1 and J usage is TRBJ2-2; D is ambiguous. The sequence was collected from a man aged 18 to 29 who had mild COVID-19 (a few samples of this study predate the infection). Cell type and time point are not known. Here the CDR3 reads CSVYRNTGELFF. CDR3 nucleotide sequence: TGCAGTGTCTACAGAAACACCGGGGAGCTGTTTTTT.